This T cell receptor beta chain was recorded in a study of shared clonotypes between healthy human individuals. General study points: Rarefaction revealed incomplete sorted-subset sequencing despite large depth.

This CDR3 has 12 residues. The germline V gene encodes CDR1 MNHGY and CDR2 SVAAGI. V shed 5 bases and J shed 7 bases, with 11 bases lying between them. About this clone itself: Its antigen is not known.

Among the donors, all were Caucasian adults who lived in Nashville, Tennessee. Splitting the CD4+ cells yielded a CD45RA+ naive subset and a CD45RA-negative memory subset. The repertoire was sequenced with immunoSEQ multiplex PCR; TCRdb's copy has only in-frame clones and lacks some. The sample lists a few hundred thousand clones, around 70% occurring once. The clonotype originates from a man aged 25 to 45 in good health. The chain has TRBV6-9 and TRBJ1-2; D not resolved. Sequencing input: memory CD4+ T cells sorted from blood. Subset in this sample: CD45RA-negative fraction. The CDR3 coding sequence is TGTGCCAGCAGTACGCGCCTTAGTGGCTACACCTTC. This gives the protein CASSTRLSGYTF.